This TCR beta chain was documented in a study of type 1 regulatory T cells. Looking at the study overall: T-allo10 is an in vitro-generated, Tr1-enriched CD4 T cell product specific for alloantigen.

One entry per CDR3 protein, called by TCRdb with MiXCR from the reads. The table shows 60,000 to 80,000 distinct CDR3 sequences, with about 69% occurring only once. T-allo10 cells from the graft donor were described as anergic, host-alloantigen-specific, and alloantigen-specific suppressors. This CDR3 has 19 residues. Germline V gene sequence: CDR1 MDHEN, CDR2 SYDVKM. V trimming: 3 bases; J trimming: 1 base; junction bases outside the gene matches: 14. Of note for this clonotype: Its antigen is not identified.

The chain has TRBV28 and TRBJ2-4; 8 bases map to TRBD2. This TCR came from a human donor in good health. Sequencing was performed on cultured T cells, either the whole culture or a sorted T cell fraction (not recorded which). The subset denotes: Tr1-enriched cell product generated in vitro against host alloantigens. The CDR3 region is CASSFRAGSGEDAKNIQYF. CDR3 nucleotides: TGTGCCAGCAGTTTTCGGGCGGGTAGCGGGGAGGATGCCAAAAACATTCAGTACTTC.